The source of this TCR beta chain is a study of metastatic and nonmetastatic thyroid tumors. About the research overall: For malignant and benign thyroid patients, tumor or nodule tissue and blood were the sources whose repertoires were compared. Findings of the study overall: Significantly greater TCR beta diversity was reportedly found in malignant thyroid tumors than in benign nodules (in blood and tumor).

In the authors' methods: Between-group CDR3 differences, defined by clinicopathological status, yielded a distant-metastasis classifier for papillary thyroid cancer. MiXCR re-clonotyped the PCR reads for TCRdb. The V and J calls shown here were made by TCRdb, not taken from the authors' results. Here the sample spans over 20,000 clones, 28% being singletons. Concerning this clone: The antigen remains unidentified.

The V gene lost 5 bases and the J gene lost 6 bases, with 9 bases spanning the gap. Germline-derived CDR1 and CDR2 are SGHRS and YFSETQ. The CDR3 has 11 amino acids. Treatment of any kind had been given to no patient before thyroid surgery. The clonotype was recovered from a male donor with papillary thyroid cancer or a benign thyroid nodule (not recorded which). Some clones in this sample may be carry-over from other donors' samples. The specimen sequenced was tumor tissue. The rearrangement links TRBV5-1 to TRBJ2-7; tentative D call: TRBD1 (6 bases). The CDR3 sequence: CASSLQGEQYF. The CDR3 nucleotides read TGCGCCAGCAGTTTACAGGGCGAGCAGTACTTC.